A single TCR beta chain is shown here with its context. The target antigen is unknown. The data originate from a study of cytomegalovirus exposure and HLA in healthy donors. Overall study findings and caveats: It was reported that TCR beta sequences correctly inferred the HLA-A and HLA-B alleles for most subjects. Evidence from a later analysis indicated that most CMV-associated TCR beta chains looked HLA-restricted. There were around 160 TCR beta chains listed as cytomegalovirus-associated.

The PCR ran on 60 Vbeta and 13 Jbeta primers. Here immunoSEQ multiplex PCR was the method, and the copy in TCRdb shows in-frame clones only, minus some. Of about 82,000 clones listed, roughly 72% are singletons. In germline, CDR1 is MDHEN, CDR2 SYDVKM. V gave up 5 bases and J gave up 1 base; unmatched junction bases: 7. The CDR3 has 16 residues. This receptor was identified in a man in his forties or fifties in good health and CMV-seropositive. Material: PBMCs. The J gene is TRBJ2-7, the V gene TRBV28; 11 bases are a match to TRBD2. Here the CDR3 reads CASSPGTSGRSYEQYF. CDR3 nucleotides: TGTGCCAGCAGTCCCGGGACTAGCGGTCGGTCCTACGAGCAGTACTTC.